Below are 22 T cell receptor beta chains sequenced from a single sample in a study of breast tumors, draining lymph nodes, adjacent tissues. MiXCR was run by TCRdb on the multiplex PCR reads, yielding one entry per CDR3 protein. The data show over 200,000 distinct CDR3 sequences, under 40% seen once. Samples came from axillary lymph nodes draining the breast cancer. Input material: axillary lymph node tissue. These receptors were taken from a female donor with breast cancer. Some clones in this sample may be carry-over from other donors' samples.

A word on this clonotype: Mismatch with germline at one junction end may stem from a read error. The rearrangement joins TRBV5-1 to TRBJ2-7; D is possibly TRBD1 (6 bases). Germline CDR1 and CDR2: SGHRS and YFSETQ. The CDR3 totals 13 residues. The chain's CDR3 is CASSRGQSYDQYF. Written as DNA, the CDR3 is TGCGCCAGCAGCCGAGGACAGTCCTACGACCAGTACTTC.

The chain employs TRBV5-1 and TRBJ2-6, with 10 bases fitting TRBD1. The closer fit of TRBJ1-2 to the DNA end suggests the J call may be wrong. Germline lookup yields CDR1 SGHRS and CDR2 YFSETQ. The length of the CDR3 is 14 residues. The CDR3, as DNA: TGCGCCAGCAGCGCTGGGGACAGGGGCGATGGCTACACCTTC. It translates to CASSAGDRGDGYTF.

This chain links TRBV27 with TRBJ1-4; 12 bases match TRBD1. Germline trimming cut 5 bases from V and 8 bases from J; bases unmatched to any gene: 9. The CDR3 is made up of 16 amino acids. Germline loops: CDR1 MNHEY, CDR2 SMNVEV (reference sequence). The CDR3: CASSDTGTGGEEKLFF. CDR3 coding DNA: TGTGCCAGCAGTGACACCGGGACAGGGGGCGAGGAAAAACTGTTTTTT.

This clonotype was observed at least ten times. The chain has TRBV5-1 and TRBJ2-6, with TRBD1 as a possible D gene (6 bases). The CDR3 loop spans 17 amino acids. V lost 3 bases and J lost 1, with 14 bases in between. Germline values: CDR1 SGHRS, CDR2 YFSETQ. CDR3 sequence (DNA): TGCGCCAGCAGCTGGGGGCCCTCCCAATCTGGGGCCAACGTCCTGACTTTC. Residues: CASSWGPSQSGANVLTF.

The rearrangement joins TRBV20-1 to TRBJ1-6, with D possibly being TRBD1 (6 bases). Germline lookup yields CDR1 DFQATT and CDR2 SNEGSKA (reference sequence). The CDR3 runs to 17 residues. The germline V and J ends were trimmed by 4 bases and 7 bases, with 23 bases remaining between them. The CDR3 DNA reads TGCAGTGCTATAATAGTGGGTTTACCGGGACAAAATTCACCCCTCCACTTT. Amino acids: CSAIIVGLPGQNSPLHF.

The DNA for the CDR3 is TGCAGTGCCCGCCGAGGGGGGGAGCTGTTTTTT. Its protein is CSARRGGELFF. The chain combines TRBV20-1 with TRBJ2-2; TRBD2 might be the D (5 bases). The V end was cut by 6 bases, the J end by 8 bases, with 10 bases between. This CDR3 has 11 residues. Germline V gives CDR1 DFQATT, CDR2 SNEGSKA (reference sequence).

The chain couples TRBV7-9 to TRBJ2-5; the match to TRBD1 covers 9 bases. The germline V gene encodes CDR1 SEHNR and CDR2 FQNEAQ (reference sequence). V shed 5 bases, J shed 5 bases, and the junction held 9 bases outside the gene matches. The length of the CDR3 is 15 residues. The CDR3 reads CASSVNRGRGETQYF. As DNA, the CDR3 is TGTGCCAGCAGCGTAAACAGGGGGCGCGGGGAGACCCAGTACTTC.

This clonotype came up many times. The rearrangement joins TRBV6-5 to TRBJ1-5; unclear D gene. The germline gives CDR1 MNHEY, CDR2 SVGAGI. V gave up 10 bases and J gave up 7 bases, with 8 bases separating them. CDR3 length equals 10 residues. This CDR3 reads CANLLQPQHF. The CDR3, as DNA: TGTGCCAACCTGCTCCAGCCCCAGCATTTT.

This clonotype was seen many times. The V and J genes are TRBV24-1 and TRBJ2-5; D ambiguous. Germline V lookup: CDR1 KGHDR, CDR2 SFDVKD. CDR3 length equals 12 residues. The V end lost 2 bases, the J end lost 5 bases, and 5 bases lay between the germline ends. The CDR3 loop reads CATSDSTETQYF. DNA for the CDR3: TGTGCCACCAGTGATTCTACGGAGACCCAGTACTTC.

The V gene is TRBV29-1, the J gene TRBJ2-1; 12 bases fit TRBD2. Unmatched junction bases numbered 1, after V lost 6 bases and J lost 1 base. Germline CDR1 and CDR2: SQVTM and ANQGSEA. The CDR3 sequence is 14 residues long. CDR3 sequence: CSVTSGSSYNEQFF. CDR3 nucleotides: TGCAGCGTGACTAGCGGGAGTTCCTACAATGAGCAGTTCTTC.

This clonotype was counted at least ten times. This chain connects TRBV2 to TRBJ2-1, with 9 bases identical to TRBD1. The junction had 3 bases not matched to a gene; V was cut back by 5 bases and J by 4 bases. This CDR3 comprises 14 residues. Germline-derived CDR1 and CDR2 are SNHLY and FYNNEI. The CDR3 protein is CASSWDRAYNEQFF. The CDR3 DNA reads TGTGCCAGCAGTTGGGACAGGGCGTACAATGAGCAGTTCTTC.

The chain combines TRBV7-9 with TRBJ2-2, with D perhaps given as TRBD1 or TRBD2 (6 bases each). The CDR3 consists of 16 residues. V was shortened by 1 base and J by 6 bases, with 15 bases between the two germline ends. CDR1 is SEHNR, CDR2 FQNEAQ, per germline (reference sequence). Written as DNA, the CDR3 is TGTGCCAGCAGCTTAGGACGATGGGGGGCGGCCGGGGAGCTGTTTTTT. Translated: CASSLGRWGAAGELFF.

This clonotype occurred many times. The chain employs TRBV2 and TRBJ1-5, with a tentative D call TRBD1 (6 bases). The germline V gene encodes CDR1 SNHLY and CDR2 FYNNEI. The CDR3 contains 14 residues. Trimming pared 6 bases from V and 5 bases from J, leaving 14 bases between. The CDR3: CASSRQVGYQPQHF. As DNA, the CDR3 is TGTGCCAGCAGCCGACAGGTGGGTTATCAGCCCCAGCATTTT.

This chain links TRBV7-2 with TRBJ1-6, with no clear D. Trimming cost V 2 bases and J 8 bases, with 10 bases left between them. The CDR3 has 14 residues. Germline lookup yields CDR1 SGHTA and CDR2 FQGNSA. CDR3 residues: CASSLYSSYSPLHF. DNA for the CDR3: TGTGCCAGCAGCTTATACAGCTCGTATTCACCCCTCCACTTT.

This clonotype was detected ten times or more. The chain uses TRBV29-1 and TRBJ2-3; 8 bases agree with TRBD1. CDR3 length equals 15 residues. Germline V gives CDR1 SQVTM, CDR2 ANQGSEA. V was pared by 3 bases and J by 0 bases, with 5 bases of the junction left unmatched. DNA of the CDR3: TGCAGCGTTGACCGGGACAGGAGAAGCACAGATACGCAGTATTTT. Amino acids: CSVDRDRRSTDTQYF.

This clonotype was seen ten or more times. The chain carries TRBV24-1 and TRBJ2-2; D gene unclear. The V gene lost 0 bases and the J gene lost 1 base, with 11 bases spanning the gap. The CDR3 has 17 amino acids. Germline values: CDR1 KGHDR, CDR2 SFDVKD. This chain's CDR3 is CATSDLHVTQNTGELFF. The CDR3 nucleotides are TGTGCCACCAGTGATTTGCACGTGACACAGAACACCGGGGAGCTGTTTTTT.

As for this clonotype: One base away lies a much larger clone, so this may be a sequencing read error. The chain links TRBV12-3 or TRBV12-4 to TRBJ1-3; the D is unclear. This CDR3 is 14 amino acids long. The DNA for the CDR3 is TGTGCTAGTGGTTTGGTTCCCCCTGGAAACACCACATATTTT. It yields the protein CASGLVPPGNTTYF.

The table lists this clonotype with many counts. This sequence joins TRBV29-1 and TRBJ2-7; 9 bases match TRBD1. This CDR3 has 15 amino acids. CDR1 and CDR2 (germline): SQVTM, ANQGSEA. V shed 0 bases, J shed 5 bases, and the junction held 8 bases outside the gene matches. CDR3 coding DNA: TGCAGCGTTGAAGACGGGACAGGGACGGTAGACGAGCAGTACTTC. Translated: CSVEDGTGTVDEQYF.

V and J are TRBV20-1 and TRBJ1-5, with D tentatively TRBD1 (5 bases). In germline, CDR1 is DFQATT, CDR2 SNEGSKA (reference sequence). Trimming removed 2 bases from V and 4 bases from J, with 6 bases in between. This CDR3 region has 12 residues. The CDR3 region is CSARWGNQPQHF. The CDR3 nucleotides read TGCAGTGCTAGATGGGGGAATCAGCCCCAGCATTTT.

This clonotype was detected only a few times. CDR3 protein: CASSLPIVTDTQYF. The CDR3 DNA follows: TGTGCCAGCAGTTTACCGATTGTGACAGATACGCAGTATTTT. This rearrangement joins TRBV28 to TRBJ2-3; D remains ambiguous. CDR1 is MDHEN and CDR2 is SYDVKM in the germline V gene. The CDR3 consists of 14 residues. The V gene lost 2 bases and the J gene lost 3 bases, with 9 bases spanning the gap.

The rearrangement uses TRBV9 and TRBJ1-3, with a possible D match to TRBD1 (5 bases). CDR3 length equals 18 residues. With 3 bases removed from V and 0 bases from J, the gap between germline ends came to 19 bases. CDR1 is SGDLS and CDR2 is YYNGEE in the germline V gene. CDR3 in DNA: TGTGCCAGCAGCGGACCCGGTGACAGTACCCTCTCTGGAAACACCATATATTTT. Residues: CASSGPGDSTLSGNTIYF.

This clonotype has at least ten counts. The chain combines TRBV10-2 with TRBJ1-2, with a possible D match to TRBD1 (6 bases). The V end was cut by 6 bases, the J end by 7 bases, with 12 bases between. This CDR3 is 12 amino acids long. From germline, CDR1 is WSHSY and CDR2 SAAADI. Written as DNA, the CDR3 is TGCGCCAGCAGAGCCGGGACAATTGGCTACACCTTC. It codes for CASRAGTIGYTF.